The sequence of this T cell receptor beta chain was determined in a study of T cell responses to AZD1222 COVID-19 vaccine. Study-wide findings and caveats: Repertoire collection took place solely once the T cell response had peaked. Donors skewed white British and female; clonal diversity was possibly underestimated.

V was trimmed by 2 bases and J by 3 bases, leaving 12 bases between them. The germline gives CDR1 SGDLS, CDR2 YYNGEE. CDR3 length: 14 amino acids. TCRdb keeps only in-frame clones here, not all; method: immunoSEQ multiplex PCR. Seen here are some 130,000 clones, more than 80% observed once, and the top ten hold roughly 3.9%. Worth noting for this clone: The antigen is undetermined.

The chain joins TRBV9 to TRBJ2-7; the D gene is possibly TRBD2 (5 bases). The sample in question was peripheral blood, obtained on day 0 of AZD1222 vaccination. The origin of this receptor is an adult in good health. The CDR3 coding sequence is TGTGCCAGCAGCGTCGGGAATTCCAACTACGAGCAGTACTTC. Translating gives CASSVGNSNYEQYF.